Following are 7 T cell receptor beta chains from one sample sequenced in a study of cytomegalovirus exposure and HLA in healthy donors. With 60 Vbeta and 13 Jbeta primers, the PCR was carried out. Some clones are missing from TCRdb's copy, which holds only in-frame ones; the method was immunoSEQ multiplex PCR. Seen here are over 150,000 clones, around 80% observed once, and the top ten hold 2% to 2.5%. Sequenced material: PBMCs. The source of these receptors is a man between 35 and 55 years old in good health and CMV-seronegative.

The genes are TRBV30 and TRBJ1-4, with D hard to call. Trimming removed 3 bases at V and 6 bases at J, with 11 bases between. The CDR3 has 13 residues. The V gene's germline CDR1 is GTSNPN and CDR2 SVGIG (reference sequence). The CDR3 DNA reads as TGTGCCTGGAGGTCCCACATGGATGAAAAACTGTTTTTT. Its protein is CAWRSHMDEKLFF.

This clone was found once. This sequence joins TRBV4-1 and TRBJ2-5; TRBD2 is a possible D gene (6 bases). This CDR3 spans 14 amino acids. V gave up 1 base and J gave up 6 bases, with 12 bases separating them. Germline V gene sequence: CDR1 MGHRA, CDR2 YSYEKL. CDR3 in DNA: TGCGCCAGCAGCCAAGGGGACGGGGGAAAGACCCAGTACTTC. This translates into CASSQGDGGKTQYF.

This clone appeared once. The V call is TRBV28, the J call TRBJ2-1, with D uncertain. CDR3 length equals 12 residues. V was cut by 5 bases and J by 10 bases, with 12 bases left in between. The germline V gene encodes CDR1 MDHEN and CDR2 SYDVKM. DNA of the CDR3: TGTGCCAGCAGTGTATCCCCAGGAGAGCAGTTCTTC. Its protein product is CASSVSPGEQFF.

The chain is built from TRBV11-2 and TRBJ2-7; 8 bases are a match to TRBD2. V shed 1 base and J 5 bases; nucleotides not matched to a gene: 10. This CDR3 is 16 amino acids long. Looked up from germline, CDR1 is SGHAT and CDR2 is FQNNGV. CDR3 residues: CASSLGPGRARDEQYF. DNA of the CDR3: TGTGCCAGCAGCTTAGGGCCCGGGAGGGCCCGGGACGAGCAGTACTTC.

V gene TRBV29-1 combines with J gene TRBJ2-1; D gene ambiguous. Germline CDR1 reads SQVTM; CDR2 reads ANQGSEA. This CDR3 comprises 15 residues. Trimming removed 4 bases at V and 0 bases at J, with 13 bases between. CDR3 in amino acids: CSVGGTTSSYNEQFF. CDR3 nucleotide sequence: TGCAGCGTTGGTGGAACTACCAGCTCCTACAATGAGCAGTTCTTC.

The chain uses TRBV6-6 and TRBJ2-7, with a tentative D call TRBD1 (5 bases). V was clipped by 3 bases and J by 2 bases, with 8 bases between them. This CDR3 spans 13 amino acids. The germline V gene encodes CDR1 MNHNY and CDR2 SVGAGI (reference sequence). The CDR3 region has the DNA TGTGCCAGCAGTTATGACAGAACCTACGAGCAGTACTTC. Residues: CASSYDRTYEQYF.

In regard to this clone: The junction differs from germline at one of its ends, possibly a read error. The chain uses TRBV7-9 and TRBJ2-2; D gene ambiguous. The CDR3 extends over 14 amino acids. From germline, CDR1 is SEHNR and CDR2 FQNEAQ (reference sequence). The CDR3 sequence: CSSSLAFTPGELFF. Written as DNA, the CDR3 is TGTTCCAGCAGCTTAGCCTTCACTCCCGGGGAGCTGTTTTTT.